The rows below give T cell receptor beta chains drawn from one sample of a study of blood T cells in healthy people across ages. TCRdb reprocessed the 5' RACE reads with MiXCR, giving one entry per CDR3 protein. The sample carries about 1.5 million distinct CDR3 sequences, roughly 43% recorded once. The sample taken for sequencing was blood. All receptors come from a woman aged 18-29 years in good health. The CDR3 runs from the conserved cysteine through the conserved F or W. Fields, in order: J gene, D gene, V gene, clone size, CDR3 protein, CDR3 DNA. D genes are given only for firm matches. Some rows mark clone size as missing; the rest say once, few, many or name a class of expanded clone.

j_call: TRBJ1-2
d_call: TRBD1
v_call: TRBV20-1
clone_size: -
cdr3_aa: CSAKYRGRDYGYTF
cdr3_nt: TGCAGTGCTAAGTACAGGGGACGAGACTATGGCTACACCTTC

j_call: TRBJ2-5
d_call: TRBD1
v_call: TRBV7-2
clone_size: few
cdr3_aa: CASSLAGTAQGTQYF
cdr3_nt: TGCGCCAGCAGCTTAGCAGGGACAGCACAGGGGACCCAGTACTTC

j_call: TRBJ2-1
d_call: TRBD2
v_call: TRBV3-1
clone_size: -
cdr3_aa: CASSQTSFEQFF
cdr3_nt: TGTGCCAGCAGCCAGACTAGCTTTGAGCAGTTCTTC

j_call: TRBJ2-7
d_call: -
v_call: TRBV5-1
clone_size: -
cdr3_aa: CASSRTYRGTSSYEQYF
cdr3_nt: TGCGCCAGCAGCCGAACCTACCGGGGGACAAGCAGCTACGAGCAGTACTTC

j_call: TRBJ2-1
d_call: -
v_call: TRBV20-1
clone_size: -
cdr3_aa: CSARDPRSGLRGNEQFF
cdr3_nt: TGCAGTGCTAGAGATCCTAGATCGGGACTGAGAGGCAATGAGCAGTTCTTC

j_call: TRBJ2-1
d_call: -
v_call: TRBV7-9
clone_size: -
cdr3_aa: CASIADRGSYNERFF
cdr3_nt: TGTGCCAGCATCGCGGACCGCGGCTCCTACAATGAGCGGTTCTTC

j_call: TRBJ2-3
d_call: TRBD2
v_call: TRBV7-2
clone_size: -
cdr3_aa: CASSPLKLAGPSSTDTQYF
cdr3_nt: TGTGCCAGCAGCCCACTGAAACTAGCGGGCCCTTCTAGCACAGATACGCAGTATTTT

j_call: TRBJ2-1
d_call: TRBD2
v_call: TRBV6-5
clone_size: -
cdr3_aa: CASSYEEAGAYNEQFF
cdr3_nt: TGTGCCAGCAGTTACGAGGAAGCGGGAGCCTACAATGAGCAGTTCTTC

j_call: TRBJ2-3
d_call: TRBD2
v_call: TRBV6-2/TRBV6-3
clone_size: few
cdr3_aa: CASSQTSPVKYF
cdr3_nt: TGTGCCAGCAGCCAGACTAGCCCGGTAAAGTATTTT

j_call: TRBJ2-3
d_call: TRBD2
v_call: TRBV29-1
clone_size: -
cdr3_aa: CSGTSGNTDTQYF
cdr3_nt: TGCAGCGGGACTAGCGGGAACACAGATACGCAGTATTTT

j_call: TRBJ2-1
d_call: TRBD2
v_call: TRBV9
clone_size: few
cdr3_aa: CASTGAGVSGSNEQFF
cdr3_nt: TGTGCCAGCACCGGAGCGGGAGTATCGGGGTCCAATGAGCAGTTCTTC

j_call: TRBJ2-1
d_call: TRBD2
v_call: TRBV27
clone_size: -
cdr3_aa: CASSLRAGASGRADNEQFF
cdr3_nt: TGTGCCAGCAGTTTAAGGGCCGGAGCTAGCGGGAGGGCCGACAATGAGCAGTTCTTC

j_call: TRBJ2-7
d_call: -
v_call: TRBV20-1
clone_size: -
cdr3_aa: CSARVPGHRYEQYF
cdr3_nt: TGCAGTGCTAGAGTACCGGGACATCGATACGAGCAGTACTTC

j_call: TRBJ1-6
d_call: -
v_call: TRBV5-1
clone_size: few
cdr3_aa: CASSLAGTVSNSPLHF
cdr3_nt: TGCGCCAGCAGCTTGGCGGGTACAGTTTCTAATTCACCCCTCCACTTT

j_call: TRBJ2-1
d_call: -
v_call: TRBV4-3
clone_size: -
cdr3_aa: CASSQDRGTPRNEQFF
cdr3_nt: TGCGCCAGCAGCCAAGATCGGGGAACCCCTCGGAATGAGCAGTTCTTC

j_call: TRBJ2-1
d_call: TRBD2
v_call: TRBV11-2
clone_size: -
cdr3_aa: CASSSSTSGGAGQFF
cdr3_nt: TGTGCCAGCAGCTCTTCAACTAGCGGGGGGGCCGGGCAGTTCTTC

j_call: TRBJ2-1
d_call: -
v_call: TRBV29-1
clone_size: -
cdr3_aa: CSVCLIAYNEQFF
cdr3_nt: TGCAGCGTTTGCCTGATCGCCTACAATGAGCAGTTCTTC

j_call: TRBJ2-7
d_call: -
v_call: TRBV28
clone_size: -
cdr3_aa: CASTPRSFSGEQYF
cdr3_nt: TGTGCCAGCACCCCAAGGTCTTTTTCGGGGGAGCAGTACTTC

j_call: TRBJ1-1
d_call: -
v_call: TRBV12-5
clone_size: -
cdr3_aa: CASVGGTAEAFF
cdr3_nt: TGTGCTAGTGTCGGCGGGACCGCTGAAGCTTTCTTT

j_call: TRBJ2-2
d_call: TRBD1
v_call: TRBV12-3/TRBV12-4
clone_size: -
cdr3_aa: CAGSLATTGGVTGELFF
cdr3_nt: TGTGCCGGCAGTTTAGCGACGACAGGGGGCGTCACCGGGGAGCTGTTTTTT

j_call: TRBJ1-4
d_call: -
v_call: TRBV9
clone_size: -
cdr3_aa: CASSVYTSTNEKLFF
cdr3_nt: TGTGCCAGCAGCGTGTACACCTCAACTAATGAAAAACTGTTTTTT

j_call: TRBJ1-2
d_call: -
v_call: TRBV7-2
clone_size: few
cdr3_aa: CASSSSGVPNYGYTF
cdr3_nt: TGTGCCAGCAGCTCCTCCGGAGTCCCAAACTATGGCTACACCTTC